The 9 T cell receptor beta chains below were found in one sample sequenced in a study of blood T cell repertoires in COVID-19. Data came from immunoSEQ multiplex PCR; TCRdb stores just in-frame clones and leaves some out. The table has around 230,000 clones, over 75% seen once. The sample consisted of peripheral blood. Every receptor here comes from a woman aged 80 or older with acute or convalescent COVID-19.

The chain is built from TRBV28 and TRBJ1-1; D may be TRBD1 (5 bases). The CDR3 extends over 14 amino acids. Germline V gene data show CDR1 as MDHEN and CDR2 as SYDVKM. V lost 1 base and J 6 bases, leaving 12 bases between the germline ends. In nucleotides, the CDR3 is TGTGCCAGCAGTTTATTCGACCAAGGGGCTGAAGCTTTCTTT. Translated: CASSLFDQGAEAFF.

The rearrangement links TRBV5-5 to TRBJ2-7, with D uncertain. CDR1 is SGHKS, CDR2 YYEKEE, per germline (reference sequence). Trimming shortened V by 8 bases and J by 3 bases, and 15 bases separated the two germline ends. CDR3 length equals 13 residues. The CDR3 DNA follows: TGTGCCAGGCTGATGGAGTATAACTACGAGCAGTACTTC. Residues: CARLMEYNYEQYF.

The chain employs TRBV10-3 and TRBJ1-3, with TRBD1 matching 9 bases. The CDR3 length is 16 residues. V shed 5 bases and J 0 bases; nucleotides not matched to a gene: 5. CDR1 ENHRY and CDR2 SYGVKD come from the germline V gene. This CDR3 reads CAISPGTGSSGNTIYF. The CDR3 nucleotides read TGTGCCATCAGTCCGGGGACAGGGAGCTCTGGAAACACCATATATTTT.

The chain uses TRBV25-1 and TRBJ1-6; tentative D call: TRBD1 (5 bases). This CDR3 has 15 amino acids. V lost 1 base, J lost 6 bases, and 10 bases lay in between. Germline V gene sequence: CDR1 MGHDK, CDR2 SYGVNS. CDR3 protein: CASSELGGPNSPLHF. The CDR3 DNA reads TGTGCCAGCAGTGAATTGGGGGGTCCTAATTCACCCCTCCACTTT.

This sequence joins TRBV15 and TRBJ1-6, with TRBD1 matching over 12 bases. The germline V gene has CDR1 LNHNV and CDR2 YYDKDF (reference sequence). J was trimmed by 9 bases and V by 3 bases; bases with no gene match: 3. The CDR3 runs to 15 residues. Here the CDR3 reads CATSRGQGASSPLHF. DNA for the CDR3: TGTGCCACCAGCAGGGGACAGGGGGCTAGTTCACCCCTCCACTTT.

The genes are TRBV30 and TRBJ2-3, with TRBD2 identical over 13 bases. The junction had 5 bases not matched to a gene; V was cut back by 3 bases and J by 2 bases. This CDR3 region has 16 residues. Germline V gene sequence: CDR1 GTSNPN, CDR2 SVGIG (reference sequence). The CDR3 region is CAWRGGLAGSTDTQYF. As DNA, the CDR3 is TGTGCCTGGAGGGGGGGACTAGCGGGGTCCACAGATACGCAGTATTTT.

The V call is TRBV6-5, the J call TRBJ1-5; a possible D gene is TRBD1 (5 bases). The germline V gene has CDR1 MNHEY and CDR2 SVGAGI. The CDR3 contains 12 residues. The V and J ends lost 7 bases and 4 bases respectively, with 8 bases between them. The CDR3 DNA reads as TGTGCCAGCACCGACAGTAATCAGCCCCAGCATTTT. Protein product: CASTDSNQPQHF.

The chain has TRBV19 and TRBJ2-7; D unclear. Per the germline V gene, CDR1 is LNHDA and CDR2 is SQIVND (reference sequence). The CDR3 loop spans 13 amino acids. With 1 base removed from V and 1 base from J, the gap between germline ends came to 5 bases. DNA of the CDR3: TGTGCCAGTAGTATAGCAGTTTCCTACGAGCAGTACTTC. Translation: CASSIAVSYEQYF.

V is TRBV6-6 and J is TRBJ2-3, with D perhaps TRBD2 (6 bases). Germline CDR1 and CDR2: MNHNY and SVGAGI (reference sequence). The CDR3 spans 15 residues. Trimming took 6 bases from V and 2 from J, leaving 15 bases between them. The chain's CDR3 is CASRRGAGPTDTQYF. The CDR3, as DNA: TGTGCCAGCAGACGAGGGGCGGGACCCACAGATACGCAGTATTTT.